These T cell receptor beta chains were read from a single sample in a study of T cell responses to AZD1222 COVID-19 vaccine. Assay: immunoSEQ multiplex PCR; the TCRdb copy retains only in-frame clones and omits some. The table lists approximately 130,000 clones, around nine tenths of them singletons. Sequenced material: peripheral blood, taken on day 0 of MenACWY control vaccination. The receptors shown here come from an adult in good health. Both conserved end residues are part of each CDR3. The D gene is left open where the match is weak. Only some rows state a clone size, as once, few, many or a class for expanded clones.

J gene	clone size	D gene	V gene	CDR3 DNA	CDR3 protein
TRBJ1-2	-	TRBD1	TRBV11-2	TGTGCCAGCAGCCCTGGACAGGGAGGTCGTGGCTACACCTTC	CASSPGQGGRGYTF
TRBJ1-5	few	-	TRBV28	TGTGCCAGCAGTTTTGTGGGGGTTGACTTAAGTCAGCCCCAGCATTTT	CASSFVGVDLSQPQHF
TRBJ2-7	-	-	TRBV5-8	TGTGCCAGCACCATAACGTTAAGGGCCTACGAGCAGTACTTC	CASTITLRAYEQYF
TRBJ1-5	-	-	TRBV4-1	TGCGCCAGCAGCCAAGGAGTCTTAGGGAGCCAGCCCCAGCATTTT	CASSQGVLGSQPQHF
TRBJ2-3	-	-	TRBV5-1	TGCGCCAGCAGCGGGATGGGCGAGGGGGTTGGAGATACGCAGTATTTT	CASSGMGEGVGDTQYF
TRBJ2-5	-	TRBD1	TRBV29-1	TGCAGCGTTGGACGGGACAGACAAGAGACCCAGTACTTC	CSVGRDRQETQYF
TRBJ2-3	-	TRBD1	TRBV27	TGTGCCAGCAGTTTATGGGGACAGGGTACAGATACGCAGTATTTT	CASSLWGQGTDTQYF
TRBJ2-7	few	-	TRBV7-9	TGTGCCAGCAGCCACCAACCCTCCTACGAGCAGTACTTC	CASSHQPSYEQYF
TRBJ2-7	once	-	TRBV4-3	TGCGCCAGCAGCCCGGGTGGTAGGGGCTACGAGCAGTACTTC	CASSPGGRGYEQYF
TRBJ2-1	-	-	TRBV7-2	TGTGCCAGCAGCCTAGGAGGGGCCCTTTCGAATGAGCAGTTCTTC	CASSLGGALSNEQFF
TRBJ1-6	-	-	TRBV7-9	TGTGCCAGCAGTCAAGGACAGATTGATTCACCCCTCCACTTT	CASSQGQIDSPLHF
TRBJ1-3	-	-	TRBV5-1	TGCGCCAGCAGCTTGGCTCCAGGGGTGCGTTTTGCTGGAAACACCATATATTTT	CASSLAPGVRFAGNTIYF
TRBJ2-2	-	TRBD1	TRBV7-7	TGTGCCAGCAGCCGTGACAGGGCCTACACCGGGGAGCTGTTTTTT	CASSRDRAYTGELFF
TRBJ2-7	-	TRBD2	TRBV6-2/TRBV6-3	TGTGCCAGCAGTTACCCCCGAGGACTAGCGGGAGACTACGAGCAGTACTTC	CASSYPRGLAGDYEQYF
TRBJ2-1	-	-	TRBV7-9	TGTGCCAGCAGTTCCGGACTCCTTTCCTACAATGAGCAGTTCTTC	CASSSGLLSYNEQFF
TRBJ2-1	-	TRBD2	TRBV20-1	TGCAGTGCTAGTACTCCGCTAGCGGGAGGGAATGAGCAGTTCTTC	CSASTPLAGGNEQFF
TRBJ2-5	-	-	TRBV7-9	TGTGCCAGCAGCTTAGACAGGAACAAGGTGGAGACCCAGTACTTC	CASSLDRNKVETQYF
TRBJ2-7	-	-	TRBV6-1	TGTGCCAGCACGGACGGGTCATCGGCCTACGAGCAGTACTTC	CASTDGSSAYEQYF
TRBJ1-1	-	TRBD1	TRBV27	TGTGCCAGCAGTTTCCACGACAGGGTAAGTGAAGCTTTCTTT	CASSFHDRVSEAFF
TRBJ2-5	-	-	TRBV27	TGTGCCAGCAGTTTGACCCGGGACTACCAAGAGACCCAGTACTTC	CASSLTRDYQETQYF
TRBJ2-7	-	-	TRBV30	TGTGCCTGGAGTGGGGGACTTCCCCACGAGCAGTACTTC	CAWSGGLPHEQYF
TRBJ2-5	once	-	TRBV20-1	TGCAGTGCTAGTCGCAACCAAGAGACCCAGTACTTC	CSASRNQETQYF
TRBJ1-3	-	TRBD1	TRBV11-3	TGTGCCAGCAGTCGTCAGGGGGCGAGTCGAAACACCATATATTTT	CASSRQGASRNTIYF
TRBJ2-7	-	-	TRBV5-4	TGTGCCAGCAGCTCCGGGTCGAGCTCCTACGAGCAGTACTTC	CASSSGSSSYEQYF
TRBJ1-1	-	-	TRBV12-3/TRBV12-4	TGTGCCAGCAGTTTAATGGGTTATGAAGCTTTCTTT	CASSLMGYEAFF
TRBJ2-5	-	TRBD2	TRBV3-1/TRBV3-2	TGTGCCAGCAGCCTAAGGACTAGCGGAGCACAAGAGACCCAGTACTTC	CASSLRTSGAQETQYF
TRBJ2-7	-	TRBD2	TRBV7-2	TGTGCCAGCAGCTCCCGGACTAGCGGGAGGATCTACGAGCAGTACTTC	CASSSRTSGRIYEQYF
TRBJ2-7	-	-	TRBV10-3	TGTGCCATCAGTGAGTCGATGGGGGTTACTCCCGAGCAGTACTTC	CAISESMGVTPEQYF
TRBJ1-2	-	TRBD1	TRBV18	TGTGCCAGCTCATCCGGGACAGGGGCGATAGGCTACACCTTC	CASSSGTGAIGYTF
TRBJ2-5	-	TRBD1	TRBV12-3/TRBV12-4	TGTGCCAGCCGGGACAGGGCTGTTACCCAGTACTTC	CASRDRAVTQYF
TRBJ2-7	-	TRBD1	TRBV6-1	TGTGCCAGCAGTGACAGGGGGCCCTCCTACGAGCAGTACTTC	CASSDRGPSYEQYF
TRBJ2-7	-	-	TRBV6-2/TRBV6-3	TGTGCCAGCAGTTACGGTTTTAGCAGGCACTACGAGCAGTACTTC	CASSYGFSRHYEQYF
TRBJ2-7	-	TRBD1	TRBV19	TGTGCCACCCCCGGGACAGCCGGCTCCTACGAGCAGTACTTC	CATPGTAGSYEQYF
TRBJ1-1	few	-	TRBV5-1	TGCGCCAGCAGCTCGATGGTAACGGACACTGAAGCTTTCTTT	CASSSMVTDTEAFF
TRBJ1-5	-	-	TRBV12-3/TRBV12-4	TGTGCCAGCAGTTTAGGTGAGCCCCAGCATTTT	CASSLGEPQHF
TRBJ1-1	-	-	TRBV5-1	TGCGCCAGCAGCTTGGGTAGCGGTTACACTGAAGCTTTCTTT	CASSLGSGYTEAFF
TRBJ1-1	-	-	TRBV7-6	TGTGCCAGCAGCTTAGTAAAAGGAGGGACCAACACTGAAGCTTTCTTT	CASSLVKGGTNTEAFF
TRBJ2-5	-	-	TRBV2	TGTGCCAGCAGTGTACAAGAGACCCAGTACTTC	CASSVQETQYF
TRBJ2-3	-	-	TRBV27	TGTGCCAGCAGTTTAGGCAGGGAGACAGATACGCAGTATTTT	CASSLGRETDTQYF
TRBJ1-2	-	-	TRBV6-5	TGTGCCAGCAGTTACTCCTCGGGGAGGAGCTATGGCTACACCTTC	CASSYSSGRSYGYTF
TRBJ2-7	-	-	TRBV5-6	TGTGCCAGCAGCTTGTCCCGGCTAGGACAGGTCGGGGGGCAGTACTTC	CASSLSRLGQVGGQYF
TRBJ1-1	-	-	TRBV11-2	TGTGCCAGCAGCTCCGAGTACGGCACTGAAGCTTTCTTT	CASSSEYGTEAFF
TRBJ2-7	-	-	TRBV9	TGTGCCAGCAGCGTAGCAGGGTCATCCCCCTACGAGCAGTACTTC	CASSVAGSSPYEQYF
TRBJ2-1	-	-	TRBV6-5	TGTGCCAGCAGTTACTCTTACAGGGCTGACAATGAGCAGTTCTTC	CASSYSYRADNEQFF
TRBJ1-1	-	TRBD1	TRBV7-9	TGTGCCAGCAGCTATCGACAGGGAATGAACACTGAAGCCTTCTTT	CASSYRQGMNTEAFF
TRBJ2-3	once	-	TRBV9	TGTGCCAGCAGCGCCCAGGACAGAATGGGGGCAGATACGCAGTATTTT	CASSAQDRMGADTQYF
TRBJ1-5	once	-	TRBV6-5	TGTGCCAGCAGTTACTCTCCTAATCAGCCCCAGCATTTT	CASSYSPNQPQHF
TRBJ1-4	once	TRBD1	TRBV7-8	TGTGCCAGCAGCTGGACAGGGTTAGGGGAAAAACTGTTTTTT	CASSWTGLGEKLFF
TRBJ1-2	-	-	TRBV25-1	TGTGCCAGCAGTGCTGGCTACACCTTC	CASSAGYTF
TRBJ2-1	-	-	TRBV12-1	TGTGCCAGCTTCCGGGCGAGCGGGAGGGCTCACTACAATGAGCAGTTCTTC	CASFRASGRAHYNEQFF
TRBJ1-5	once	-	TRBV6-2/TRBV6-3	TGTGCCAGCAGCCAACTTTGGGACGGTGCGGGGCCCCAGCATTTT	CASSQLWDGAGPQHF
TRBJ1-1	-	-	TRBV12-3/TRBV12-4	TGTGCCAGCAGCCAGGAATGGGACACTGAAGCTTTCTTT	CASSQEWDTEAFF
TRBJ2-1	-	TRBD2	TRBV7-8	TGTGCCAGCAGCTTAGGGACTAGCGGGAACAATGAGCAGTTCTTC	CASSLGTSGNNEQFF
TRBJ1-2	once	-	TRBV7-9	TGTGCCAGCAGCTTAGGCCTGGGGACAACCAACTATGGCTACACCTTC	CASSLGLGTTNYGYTF
TRBJ2-4	-	-	TRBV5-1	TGCGCCAGCAGCCCGACTTCCCGGGCCAAAAACATTCAGTACTTC	CASSPTSRAKNIQYF
TRBJ2-1	-	TRBD2	TRBV6-5	TGTGCCAGCAGACGGACTAGCGGCTCCTACAATGAGCAGTTCTTC	CASRRTSGSYNEQFF
TRBJ1-1	-	-	TRBV19	TGTGCCAGTAGTTTAGGACCATTGGGGACTGAAGCTTTCTTT	CASSLGPLGTEAFF